A single sample gave rise to the 19 T cell receptor beta chains below, sequenced in a study of shared T cell receptors in the human thymus. Using immunoSEQ multiplex PCR, the repertoire was profiled, and TCRdb retains in-frame clones only, with some absent. Among hundreds of thousands of clones listed, around 87% were seen once. The data were also submitted as part of a second study, on human thymus T cells.

Sequencing input: thymocytes. These receptors were obtained from a boy less than two years old with a congenital heart defect.

The rearrangement joins TRBV20-1 to TRBJ2-1; D is perhaps TRBD2 (5 bases). Per the germline V gene, CDR1 is DFQATT and CDR2 is SNEGSKA (reference sequence). This CDR3 is built from 11 residues. V was trimmed by 4 bases and J by 8 bases, leaving 9 bases between them. The CDR3 loop reads CSAIHGDEQFF. The CDR3 nucleotides are TGCAGTGCTATCCACGGGGATGAGCAGTTCTTC.

The V call is TRBV6-5, the J call TRBJ1-5; TRBD1 matches at 7 bases. Losses at the gene ends were 6 bases for V and 8 bases for J; bases not matched to a gene: 7. Germline loops: CDR1 MNHEY, CDR2 SVGAGI. The CDR3 covers 13 residues. CDR3 in DNA: TGTGCCAGCAGCTACAGGGGCCAGGAGCCCCAGCATTTT. Translating it yields CASSYRGQEPQHF.

The table lists this clone with a few counts. The genes are TRBV19 and TRBJ2-5, with TRBD2 matching over 7 bases. This CDR3 spans 12 amino acids. Per germline, CDR1 LNHDA and CDR2 SQIVND (reference sequence). The trim removed 6 bases at V and 5 bases at J, leaving 3 bases unmatched. The CDR3 protein is CASRGLGETQYF. The DNA of the CDR3 is TGTGCCAGTAGAGGACTAGGCGAGACCCAGTACTTC.

The chain has TRBV19 and TRBJ1-2; 7 bases match TRBD1. The CDR3 is 12 residues long. Germline lookup yields CDR1 LNHDA and CDR2 SQIVND (reference sequence). After removal of 4 bases from V and 10 bases from J, the junction contained 6 bases not matched to a gene. This chain's CDR3 is CASSTKGQFYTF. The CDR3 nucleotides read TGTGCCAGTAGTACAAAGGGACAGTTCTACACCTTC.

V usage is TRBV14 and J usage is TRBJ2-7; 12 nucleotides match TRBD2. The germline gives CDR1 SGHDN, CDR2 FVKESK. The CDR3 sequence is 15 residues long. V was clipped by 5 bases and J by 6 bases; unmatched bases: 8. The CDR3 nucleotides read TGTGCCAGCAGCTATCTACTAGCGGGAGGAGGCGAGCAGTACTTC. Its protein product is CASSYLLAGGGEQYF.

This clone has only a few counts. This chain links TRBV7-9 with TRBJ1-3; D perhaps matches TRBD1 (6 bases). Germline CDR1 SEHNR, CDR2 FQNEAQ (reference sequence). The V end lost 2 bases, the J end lost 4 bases, and 15 bases lay between the germline ends. The length of the CDR3 is 16 residues. CDR3 bases: TGTGCCAGCAGCTTAAGGTGGGACACGTTCGGAAACACCATATATTTT. Translated, it gives CASSLRWDTFGNTIYF.

The chain has TRBV6-1 and TRBJ2-1; D call uncertain. Deletions cut 1 base from V and 12 bases from J, with 13 bases between. Germline V gene lookup returns CDR1 MNHNS and CDR2 SASEGT. The CDR3 loop spans 13 amino acids. The CDR3 bases are TGTGCCAGCAGTGAAGAGAACAGCATGGGGCAGTTCTTC. Translating gives CASSEENSMGQFF.

The chain recombines TRBV7-2 with TRBJ2-3; D may be TRBD2 (5 bases). With 5 bases removed from V and 4 bases from J, the gap between germline ends came to 22 bases. CDR3 length: 17 amino acids. Germline V CDR1 and CDR2: SGHTA, FQGNSA. The CDR3 loop is CASSGTRKDIKADTQYF. The CDR3 bases are TGTGCCAGCAGCGGAACTAGGAAAGATATTAAGGCAGATACGCAGTATTTT.

The chain combines TRBV27 with TRBJ2-7, with D perhaps matching TRBD2 (6 bases). Trimming left V 3 bases short and J 0 bases short, with 12 bases between. The CDR3 has 15 amino acids. The germline gives CDR1 MNHEY, CDR2 SMNVEV (reference sequence). CDR3 in DNA: TGTGCCAGCAGTTTGTACGGGGACTCCTCCTACGAGCAGTACTTC. Its translation: CASSLYGDSSYEQYF.

The rearrangement links TRBV27 to TRBJ1-1; D unclear. The germline CDR1 and CDR2 sequences are MNHEY and SMNVEV (reference sequence). The CDR3 length is 14 residues. Trimming took off 5 bases at V and 3 bases at J, with 13 bases between the two ends. CDR3 in amino acids: CASSPQTLDTEAFF. As DNA, the CDR3 is TGTGCCAGCAGTCCACAGACCCTGGACACTGAAGCTTTCTTT.

J is TRBJ1-1 and V is TRBV27, with D uncertain. CDR3 length: 15 amino acids. Germline loops: CDR1 MNHEY, CDR2 SMNVEV (reference sequence). V lost 5 bases and J lost 7, with 20 bases in between. The CDR3 DNA reads as TGTGCCAGCAGTCCCCAAGCTGCCCGGGGAATTGAAGCTTTCTTT. It yields the protein CASSPQAARGIEAFF.

The rearrangement uses TRBV27 and TRBJ2-5, with D perhaps matching TRBD2 (5 bases). Trimming removed 5 bases from V and 4 bases from J, with 14 bases in between. Germline CDR1 is MNHEY and CDR2 is SMNVEV (reference sequence). The CDR3 consists of 14 residues. The CDR3 sequence is CASSPVSAAETQYF. The CDR3 nucleotides read TGTGCCAGCAGTCCGGTTAGCGCCGCAGAGACCCAGTACTTC.

The V and J genes are TRBV28 and TRBJ2-1, with D possibly TRBD1 on 6 matching bases. Trimming removed 2 bases from V and 8 bases from J, with 19 bases in between. The CDR3 covers 16 residues. The germline V gene has CDR1 MDHEN and CDR2 SYDVKM. The CDR3 DNA follows: TGTGCCAGCAGTTTAACAGGGACCGCCCTTGGCTATGAGCAGTTCTTC. Amino acids: CASSLTGTALGYEQFF.

The chain is built from TRBV4-1 and TRBJ1-1, with TRBD1 matching 9 bases. This CDR3 has 16 residues. V shed 4 bases and J 3 bases; nucleotides not matched to a gene: 9. In germline, CDR1 is MGHRA, CDR2 YSYEKL. The DNA for the CDR3 is TGCGCCAGCAGCCCAAAGAGGGACAGGGCGGACACTGAAGCTTTCTTT. It encodes CASSPKRDRADTEAFF.

This chain links TRBV27 with TRBJ2-5; 7 nucleotides agree with TRBD1. Per the germline V gene, CDR1 is MNHEY and CDR2 is SMNVEV (reference sequence). Losses at the gene ends were 6 bases for V and 1 base for J; bases not matched to a gene: 8. The CDR3 has 15 residues. The CDR3 spells CASSKTGTVQETQYF. The CDR3 nucleotides are TGTGCCAGCAGCAAAACCGGGACAGTCCAAGAGACCCAGTACTTC.

This chain connects TRBV28 to TRBJ2-7; 11 bases are shared with TRBD1. The CDR3 is made up of 13 amino acids. The V gene's germline CDR1 is MDHEN and CDR2 SYDVKM. The V gene end was trimmed by 4 bases and the J gene end by 6 bases; junction bases not matched to a gene: 2. For the CDR3, the DNA is TGTGCCAGCAGTTGGGGACAGGGGGGCGAGCAGTACTTC. It yields the protein CASSWGQGGEQYF. Based on the CDR3 plus reference TRBV28 and TRBJ2-7, the full variable domain is DVKVTQSSRYLVKRTGEKVFLECVQDMDHENMFWYRQDPGLGLRLIYFSYDVKMKEKGDIPEGYSVSREKKERFSLILESASTNQTSMYLCASSWGQGGEQYFGPGTRLTVT.

The sample holds a few counts of this clone. The chain links TRBV13 to TRBJ2-5, with 10 bases matching TRBD2. The V segment lost 4 bases and the J segment 1 base; nucleotides outside the gene matches: 9. Germline CDR1 reads PRHDT; CDR2 reads FYEKMQ (reference sequence). The CDR3 covers 17 residues. CDR3 DNA: TGTGCCAGCAGCTCTACCAATAGGACTAGCGGCCAAGAGACCCAGTACTTC. Translated: CASSSTNRTSGQETQYF.

The V and J genes are TRBV27 and TRBJ2-2, with TRBD2 identical over 13 bases. Germline lookup yields CDR1 MNHEY and CDR2 SMNVEV (reference sequence). This CDR3 is 16 amino acids long. V shed 6 bases and J 7 bases; nucleotides not matched to a gene: 8. The CDR3 sequence: CASSPTSGRAYGELFF. CDR3 nucleotides: TGTGCCAGCAGCCCAACTAGCGGGAGGGCCTACGGGGAGCTGTTTTTT.

The V and J genes are TRBV4-3 and TRBJ2-6; tentatively, D is TRBD2 (6 bases). Per the germline V gene, CDR1 is LGHNA and CDR2 is YSLEER. V lost 0 bases and J 2 bases, leaving 14 bases between the germline ends. The CDR3 runs 18 residues. In DNA, the CDR3 is TGCGCCAGCAGCCAAGAAAGGCACAGGAGGGCTGGGGCCAACGTCCTGACTTTC. As protein: CASSQERHRRAGANVLTF.